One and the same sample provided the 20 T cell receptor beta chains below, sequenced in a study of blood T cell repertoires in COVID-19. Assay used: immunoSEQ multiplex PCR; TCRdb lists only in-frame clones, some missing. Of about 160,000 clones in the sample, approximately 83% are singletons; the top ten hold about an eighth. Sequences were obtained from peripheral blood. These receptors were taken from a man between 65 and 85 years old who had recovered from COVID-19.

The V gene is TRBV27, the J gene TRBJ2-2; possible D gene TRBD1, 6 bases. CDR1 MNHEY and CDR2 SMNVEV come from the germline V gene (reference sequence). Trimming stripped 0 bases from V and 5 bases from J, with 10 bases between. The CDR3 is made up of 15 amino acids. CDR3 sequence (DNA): TGTGCCAGCAGTTTATCCAGGGGCGGGACCGGGGAGCTGTTTTTT. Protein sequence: CASSLSRGGTGELFF.

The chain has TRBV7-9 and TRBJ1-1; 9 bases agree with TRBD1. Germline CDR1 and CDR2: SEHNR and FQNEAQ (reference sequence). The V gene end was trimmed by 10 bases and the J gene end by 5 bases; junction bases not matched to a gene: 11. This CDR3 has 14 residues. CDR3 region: CAIGADRGGTEAFF. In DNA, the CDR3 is TGTGCCATCGGGGCGGACAGGGGCGGAACTGAAGCTTTCTTT.

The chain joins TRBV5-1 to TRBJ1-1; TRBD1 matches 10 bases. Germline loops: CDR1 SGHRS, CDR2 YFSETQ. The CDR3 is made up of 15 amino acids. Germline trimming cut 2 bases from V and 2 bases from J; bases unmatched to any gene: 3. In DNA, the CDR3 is TGCGCCAGCAGCTTTGGACAGGGGGATAACACTGAAGCTTTCTTT. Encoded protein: CASSFGQGDNTEAFF.

The CDR3: CASSSGTGAFNQPQHF. Here the CDR3 DNA reads TGTGCCAGCAGCTCCGGGACAGGGGCCTTCAATCAGCCCCAGCATTTT. This chain links TRBV11-2 with TRBJ1-5; the match to TRBD1 covers 10 bases. The V and J ends lost 4 bases and 3 bases, in that order; junction bases with no gene match: 6. CDR1 is SGHAT and CDR2 is FQNNGV in the germline V gene. CDR3 length equals 16 residues.

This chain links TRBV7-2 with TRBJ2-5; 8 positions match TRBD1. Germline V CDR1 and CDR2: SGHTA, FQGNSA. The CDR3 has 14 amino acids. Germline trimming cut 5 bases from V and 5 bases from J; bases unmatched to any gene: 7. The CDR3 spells CASSPATGVETQYF. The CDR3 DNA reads TGTGCCAGCAGCCCGGCGACAGGGGTGGAGACCCAGTACTTC.

CDR3 nucleotide sequence: TGCGCCAGCAGCCAACGACAGGGGGTCGCCCAAGAGACCCAGTACTTC. As protein: CASSQRQGVAQETQYF. The chain employs TRBV4-1 and TRBJ2-5; the match to TRBD1 covers 9 bases. The germline V gene has CDR1 MGHRA and CDR2 YSYEKL. This CDR3 spans 16 amino acids. Trimming removed 2 bases from V and 1 base from J; junction bases left unmatched: 5.

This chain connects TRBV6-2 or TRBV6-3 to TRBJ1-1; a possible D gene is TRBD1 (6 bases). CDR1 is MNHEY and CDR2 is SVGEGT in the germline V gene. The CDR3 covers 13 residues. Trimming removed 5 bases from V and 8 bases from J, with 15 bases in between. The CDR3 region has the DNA TGTGCCAGCAGTCACCCGACAGGAACGGAAGCTTTCTTT. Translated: CASSHPTGTEAFF.

The CDR3 coding sequence is TGTGCCAGCAGCCAAGAAAGACAGAGATTCTCTGGGGCCAACGTCCTGACTTTC. It is translated as CASSQERQRFSGANVLTF. The V and J genes are TRBV3-1 (or the pseudogene TRBV3-2) and TRBJ2-6; tentative D call: TRBD1 (5 bases). Trimming removed 0 bases from V and 0 bases from J, with 12 bases in between. The V gene's germline CDR1 is LGHDT and CDR2 YNNKEL (reference sequence). CDR3 length: 18 residues.

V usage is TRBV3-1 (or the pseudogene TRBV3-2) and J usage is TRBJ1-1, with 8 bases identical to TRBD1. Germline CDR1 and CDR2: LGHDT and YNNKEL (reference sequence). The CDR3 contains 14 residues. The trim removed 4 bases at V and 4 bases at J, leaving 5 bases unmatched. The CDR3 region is CASSLIDRGTEAFF. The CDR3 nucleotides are TGTGCCAGCAGCCTTATAGACAGGGGCACTGAAGCTTTCTTT.

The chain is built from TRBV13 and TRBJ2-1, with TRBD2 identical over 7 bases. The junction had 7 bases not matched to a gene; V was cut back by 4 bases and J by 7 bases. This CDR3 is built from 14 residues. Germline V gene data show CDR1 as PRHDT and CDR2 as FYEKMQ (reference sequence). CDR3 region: CASSWGGLANEQFF. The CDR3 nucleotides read TGTGCCAGCAGCTGGGGGGGTCTAGCGAATGAGCAGTTCTTC.

CDR3 nucleotide sequence: TGTGCCAGCAGCTTGTTTTTGGCAGAAAATCAGCCCCAGCATTTT. Its translation: CASSLFLAENQPQHF. This chain uses TRBV5-5 with TRBJ1-5; D gene unclear. The ends were cut back, 1 base at V and 4 bases at J, with 12 bases in the middle. Germline-derived CDR1 and CDR2 are SGHKS and YYEKEE (reference sequence). The CDR3 is 15 amino acids.

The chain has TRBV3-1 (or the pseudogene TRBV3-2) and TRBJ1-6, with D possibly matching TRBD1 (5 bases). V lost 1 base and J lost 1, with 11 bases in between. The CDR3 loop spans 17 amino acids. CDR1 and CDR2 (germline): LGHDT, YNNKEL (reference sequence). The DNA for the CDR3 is TGTGCCAGCAGCCAAGCCCGCGGGGGGTCCTATAATTCACCCCTCCACTTT. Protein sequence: CASSQARGGSYNSPLHF.

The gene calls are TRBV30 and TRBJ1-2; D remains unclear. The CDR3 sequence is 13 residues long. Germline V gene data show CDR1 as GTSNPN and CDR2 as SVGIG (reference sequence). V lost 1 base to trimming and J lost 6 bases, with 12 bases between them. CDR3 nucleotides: TGTGCCTGGAGTGGGGTGGGAGCCCATGGCTACACCTTC. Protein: CAWSGVGAHGYTF.

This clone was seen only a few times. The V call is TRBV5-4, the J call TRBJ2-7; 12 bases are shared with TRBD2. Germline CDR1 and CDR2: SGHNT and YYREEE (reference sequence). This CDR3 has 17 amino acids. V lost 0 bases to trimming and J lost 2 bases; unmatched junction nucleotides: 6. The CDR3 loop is CASSLGPLAGGPYEQYF. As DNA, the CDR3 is TGTGCCAGCAGCTTGGGGCCCCTAGCGGGAGGGCCCTACGAGCAGTACTTC.

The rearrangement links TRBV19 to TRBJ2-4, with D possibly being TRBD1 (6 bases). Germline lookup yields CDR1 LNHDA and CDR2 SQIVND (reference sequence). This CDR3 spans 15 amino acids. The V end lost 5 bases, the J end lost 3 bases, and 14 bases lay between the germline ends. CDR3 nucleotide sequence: TGTGCCAGTAGTTTTAAACAGGGTGGCAAAAACATTCAGTACTTC. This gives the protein CASSFKQGGKNIQYF.

CDR3 DNA: TGTGCCAGCAGCCCCTTAGCGGGGGCGGCCTACGAGCAGTACTTC. Amino acid sequence: CASSPLAGAAYEQYF. The chain carries TRBV7-6 and TRBJ2-7; 9 bases match TRBD2. CDR1 SGHVS and CDR2 FNYEAQ come from the germline V gene. Germline trimming cut 5 bases from V and 2 bases from J; bases unmatched to any gene: 7. This CDR3 has 15 residues.

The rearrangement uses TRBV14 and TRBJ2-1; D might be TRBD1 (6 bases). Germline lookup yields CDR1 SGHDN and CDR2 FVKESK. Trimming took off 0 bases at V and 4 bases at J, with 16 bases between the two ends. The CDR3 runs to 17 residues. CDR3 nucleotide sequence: TGTGCCAGCAGCCAAGAAGAAGGGGGACGGGCTTACAATGAGCAGTTCTTC. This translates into CASSQEEGGRAYNEQFF.

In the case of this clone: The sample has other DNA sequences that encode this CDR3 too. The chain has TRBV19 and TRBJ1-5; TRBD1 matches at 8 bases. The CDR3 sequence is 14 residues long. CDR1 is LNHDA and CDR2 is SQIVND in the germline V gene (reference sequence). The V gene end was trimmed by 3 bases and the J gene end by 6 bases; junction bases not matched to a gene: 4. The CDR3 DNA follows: TGTGCCAGTAGTATCAGGACAGGGACTCAGCCCCAGCATTTT. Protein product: CASSIRTGTQPQHF.

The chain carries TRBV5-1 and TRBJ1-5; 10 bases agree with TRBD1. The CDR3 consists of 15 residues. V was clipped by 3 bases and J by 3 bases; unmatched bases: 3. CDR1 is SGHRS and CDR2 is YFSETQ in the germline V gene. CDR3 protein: CASSSGTGVNQPQHF. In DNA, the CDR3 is TGCGCCAGCAGCTCCGGGACAGGGGTCAATCAGCCCCAGCATTTT. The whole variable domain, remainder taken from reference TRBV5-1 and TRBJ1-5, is KAGVTQTPRYLIKTRGQQVTLSCSPISGHRSVSWYQQTPGQGLQFLFEYFSETQRNKGNFPGRFSGRQFSNSRSEMNVSTLELGDSALYLCASSSGTGVNQPQHFGDGTRLSIL.

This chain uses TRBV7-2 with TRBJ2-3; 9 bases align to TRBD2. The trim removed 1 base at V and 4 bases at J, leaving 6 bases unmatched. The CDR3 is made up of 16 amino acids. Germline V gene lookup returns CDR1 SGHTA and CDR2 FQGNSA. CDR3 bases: TGTGCCAGCAGCTTAGTAGGCGGGAGGGAGGCAGATACGCAGTATTTT. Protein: CASSLVGGREADTQYF.